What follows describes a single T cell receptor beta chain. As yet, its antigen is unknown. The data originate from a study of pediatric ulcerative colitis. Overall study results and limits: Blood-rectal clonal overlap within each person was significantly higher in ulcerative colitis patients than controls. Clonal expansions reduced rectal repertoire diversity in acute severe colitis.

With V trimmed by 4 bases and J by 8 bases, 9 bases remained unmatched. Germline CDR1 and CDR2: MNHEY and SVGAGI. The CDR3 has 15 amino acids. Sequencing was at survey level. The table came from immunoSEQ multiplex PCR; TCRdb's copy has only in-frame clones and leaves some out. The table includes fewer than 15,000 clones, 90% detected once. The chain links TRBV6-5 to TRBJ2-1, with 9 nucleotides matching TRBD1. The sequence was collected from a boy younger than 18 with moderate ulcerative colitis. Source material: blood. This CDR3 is CASSLRDRATYEQFF. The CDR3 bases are TGTGCCAGCAGTTTAAGGGACAGGGCTACATATGAGCAGTTCTTC.